The 22 T cell receptor beta chains given below trace back to one sample, sequenced in a study of neurological immune-mediated disorders. Time point noted: technical triplicate 1. TCRdb used MiXCR to reprocess the 5' RACE reads, holding one entry per CDR3 protein. The repertoire consists of roughly 25,000 distinct CDR3 sequences, with roughly 13% occurring once and the leading ten covering around 5.9%. Sequenced sample: CD4+ T cells from blood. The receptors come from a female donor with HTLV-1-associated myelopathy (HAM/TSP).

The chain couples TRBV20-1 to TRBJ1-1; D remains ambiguous. Trimming took off 0 bases at V and 4 bases at J, with 9 bases between the two ends. Germline-derived CDR1 and CDR2 are DFQATT and SNEGSKA (reference sequence). The CDR3 sequence is 13 residues long. CDR3 region: CSARDGEFTEAFF. The CDR3 DNA sequence: TGCAGTGCTAGAGACGGGGAGTTCACTGAAGCTTTCTTT.

This clonotype qualifies as medium-sized. The genes are TRBV5-1 and TRBJ1-1, with no clear D. The CDR3 runs 12 residues. Germline V CDR1 and CDR2: SGHRS, YFSETQ. Trimming left V 5 bases short and J 2 bases short, with 7 bases between. CDR3 region: CASRRINTEAFF. In DNA form, the CDR3 reads TGCGCCAGCAGACGGATTAACACTGAAGCTTTCTTT.

The table lists this clonotype with many counts. V usage is TRBV6-1 and J usage is TRBJ2-3, with 12 bases identical to TRBD2. This CDR3 has 16 amino acids. Looked up from germline, CDR1 is MNHNS and CDR2 is SASEGT. V was clipped by 4 bases and J by 2 bases; unmatched bases: 4. The CDR3 is CASSGRLAGDTDTQYF. Here the CDR3 DNA reads TGTGCCAGCAGTGGACGACTAGCGGGGGACACAGATACGCAGTATTTT.

This clonotype was detected many times. The chain uses TRBV20-1 and TRBJ2-7, with no clear D. The CDR3 extends over 11 amino acids. Looked up from germline, CDR1 is DFQATT and CDR2 is SNEGSKA (reference sequence). V gave up 5 bases and J gave up 1 base, with 6 bases separating them. The CDR3 DNA reads as TGCAGTGCTGCTAGGTCCTACGAGCAGTACTTC. Its translation: CSAARSYEQYF.

This clonotype was counted many times. The J gene is TRBJ2-3, the V gene TRBV6-2 or TRBV6-3; D is unresolved. CDR3 size: 13 residues. CDR1 is MNHEY, CDR2 SVGEGT, per germline. V lost 0 bases and J lost 8, with 9 bases in between. The CDR3 sequence: CASSYSDRPTQYF. The CDR3 bases are TGTGCCAGCAGTTACTCGGACCGACCTACGCAGTATTTT.

In this sample, this clonotype turned up many times. The chain couples TRBV20-1 to TRBJ2-5; 9 nucleotides agree with TRBD2. Trimming cost V 6 bases and J 5 bases; bases outside gene matches: 10. Germline assignment: CDR1 DFQATT and CDR2 SNEGSKA (reference sequence). The CDR3 totals 14 residues. Written as DNA, the CDR3 is TGCAGTGCCGATTTAGCGGGAGTAAAGGAGACCCAGTACTTC. This codes for CSADLAGVKETQYF.

This clonotype was counted ten times or more. CDR3 DNA sequence: TGTGCCAGCACCCTGGAGGGGGGTACTGAAGCTTTCTTT. This sequence encodes CASTLEGGTEAFF. V gene TRBV6-6 combines with J gene TRBJ1-1, with a weak D call TRBD1 (6 bases). The V and J ends lost 7 bases and 5 bases respectively, with 14 bases between them. This CDR3 is 13 amino acids long. The germline V gene encodes CDR1 MNHNY and CDR2 SVGAGI (reference sequence).

This clonotype has a count of ten or more. The rearrangement joins TRBV3-1 to TRBJ2-3; the D gene is possibly TRBD2 (5 bases). The V gene's germline CDR1 is LGHDT and CDR2 YNNKEL (reference sequence). The CDR3 sequence is 14 residues long. Trimming took 0 bases from V and 5 from J, leaving 9 bases between them. The CDR3 protein is CASSQELVQDTQYF. In DNA form, the CDR3 reads TGTGCCAGCAGCCAAGAACTAGTGCAAGATACGCAGTATTTT.

There are many counts of this clonotype. CDR3 DNA sequence: TGCGCCAGCAGCTCTTCAGGAAGAGGGACTAATGAAAAACTGTTTTTT. It translates to CASSSSGRGTNEKLFF. The chain employs TRBV5-1 and TRBJ1-4; D is unresolved. CDR1 and CDR2 from the germline V gene are SGHRS and YFSETQ. CDR3 length equals 16 residues. Between the trimmed V and J ends, which lost 3 bases and 2 bases, there was a span of 14 bases.

This clonotype came up many times. V is TRBV4-2 and J is TRBJ2-3; weak D call: TRBD2 (6 bases). This CDR3 has 14 amino acids. V lost 1 base and J 4 bases, leaving 9 bases between the germline ends. CDR1 and CDR2 (germline): LGHNA, YNFKEQ. The CDR3 region is CASSQGTKPDTQYF. Here the CDR3 DNA reads TGTGCCAGCAGCCAAGGGACTAAGCCAGATACGCAGTATTTT.

The table lists this clonotype with many counts. This chain connects TRBV10-3 to TRBJ2-1, with 10 bases that match TRBD2. V shed 8 bases and J 9 bases; nucleotides not matched to a gene: 16. The germline V gene has CDR1 ENHRY and CDR2 SYGVKD. The CDR3 extends over 16 amino acids. CDR3 residues: CAISEGLSGRAAEQFF. The DNA for the CDR3 is TGTGCCATCTCTGAGGGCCTGAGCGGGAGGGCCGCTGAGCAGTTCTTC.

The table lists this clonotype with many counts. This sequence joins TRBV28 and TRBJ2-5; tentatively, D is TRBD1 (5 bases). The CDR3 sequence is 14 residues long. CDR1 and CDR2 from the germline V gene are MDHEN and SYDVKM. V lost 1 base and J lost 4, with 10 bases in between. CDR3 DNA sequence: TGTGCCAGCAGTTTATCAGGGCGCCGAGAGACCCAGTACTTC. Protein sequence: CASSLSGRRETQYF.

This clonotype was observed at least ten times. The rearrangement joins TRBV12-3 or TRBV12-4 to TRBJ2-2, with D perhaps TRBD1 (6 bases). The length of the CDR3 is 14 residues. V dropped 4 bases and J dropped 4 bases, with 10 bases sitting between them. CDR3 residues: CASSSGHTTGELFF. The CDR3 bases are TGTGCCAGCAGTTCGGGACACACCACCGGGGAGCTGTTTTTT.

This clonotype was seen many times. The V gene is TRBV7-9, the J gene TRBJ2-3; TRBD1 might be the D (6 bases). Germline V lookup: CDR1 SEHNR, CDR2 FQNEAQ (reference sequence). This CDR3 comprises 15 residues. The V end lost 3 bases, the J end lost 4 bases, and 14 bases lay between the germline ends. The CDR3 DNA sequence: TGTGCCAGCAGCTTCCCGGGGACACGGGCAGATACGCAGTATTTT. Protein product: CASSFPGTRADTQYF.

This clonotype was counted at least ten times. The rearrangement uses TRBV24-1 and TRBJ1-2; no definite D call. V lost 4 bases and J 5 bases, leaving 10 bases between the germline ends. The CDR3 contains 13 residues. The germline gives CDR1 KGHDR, CDR2 SFDVKD. CDR3 in amino acids: CATSEHEQYGYTF. The CDR3 DNA sequence: TGTGCCACCAGTGAGCATGAGCAGTATGGCTACACCTTC.

The table lists this clonotype with a few counts. J is TRBJ1-4 and V is TRBV6-5, with TRBD1 as a possible D gene (6 bases). Germline loops: CDR1 MNHEY, CDR2 SVGAGI. The CDR3 loop spans 12 amino acids. The V end was cut by 8 bases, the J end by 7 bases, with 11 bases between. The CDR3 reads CASCTGSEKLFF. DNA for the CDR3: TGTGCCAGCTGCACAGGGAGTGAAAAACTGTTTTTT.

This clonotype has at least ten counts. This rearrangement joins TRBV5-1 to TRBJ1-1; perhaps TRBD1 as D (5 bases). This CDR3 has 15 amino acids. V was cut by 0 bases and J by 1 base, with 10 bases left in between. Germline lookup yields CDR1 SGHRS and CDR2 YFSETQ. The DNA of the CDR3 is TGCGCCAGCAGCTTGGAGGGACCGACGAACACTGAAGCTTTCTTT. Amino acid sequence: CASSLEGPTNTEAFF.

By share of the sample, this clonotype is medium-sized. V is TRBV5-1 and J is TRBJ2-2; D not resolved. This CDR3 comprises 16 residues. Germline V gene data show CDR1 as SGHRS and CDR2 as YFSETQ. V lost 4 bases and J 2 bases, leaving 15 bases between the germline ends. DNA for the CDR3: TGCGCCAGCAGCCCTCAAGCAGTGGGCAACACCGGGGAGCTGTTTTTT. This sequence encodes CASSPQAVGNTGELFF.

At least ten counts were recorded for this clonotype. This CDR3 is CASGSLAGLNEQFF. The DNA of the CDR3 is TGTGCCAGCGGGTCTTTAGCGGGCCTCAATGAGCAGTTCTTC. This rearrangement joins TRBV6-2 or TRBV6-3 to TRBJ2-1; 7 bases map to TRBD2. CDR1 is MNHEY, CDR2 SVGEGT, per germline. The trim removed 8 bases at V and 6 bases at J, leaving 10 bases unmatched. The CDR3 contains 14 residues.

This clonotype has at least ten counts. The chain joins TRBV6-5 to TRBJ2-1; 8 nucleotides agree with TRBD2. V dropped 6 bases and J dropped 8; count of bases not matched to a gene: 9. This CDR3 contains 14 residues. Germline lookup yields CDR1 MNHEY and CDR2 SVGAGI. The CDR3 is CASRTTGGDDEQFF. The CDR3 DNA is TGTGCCAGCAGAACGACGGGAGGGGACGATGAGCAGTTCTTC.

There are many counts of this clonotype. CDR3 in DNA: TGTGCCAGCAGCCGGGGTGAGGGACAGTACTTC. Its protein product is CASSRGEGQYF. This chain joins TRBV7-2 and TRBJ2-7; D is perhaps TRBD2 (5 bases). Trimming shortened V by 5 bases and J by 10 bases, and 12 bases separated the two germline ends. Germline CDR1 is SGHTA and CDR2 is FQGNSA. This CDR3 spans 11 amino acids.

This clonotype was seen repeatedly, ten times or more. The rearrangement joins TRBV7-9 to TRBJ2-1, with D uncertain. The CDR3 is 16 residues long. V dropped 5 bases and J dropped 6 bases, with 20 bases sitting between them. The V gene's germline CDR1 is SEHNR and CDR2 FQNEAQ (reference sequence). The CDR3 bases are TGTGCCAGCAGCGGATATTTTAACGGCCCGGCCAATGAGCAGTTCTTC. It translates to CASSGYFNGPANEQFF.